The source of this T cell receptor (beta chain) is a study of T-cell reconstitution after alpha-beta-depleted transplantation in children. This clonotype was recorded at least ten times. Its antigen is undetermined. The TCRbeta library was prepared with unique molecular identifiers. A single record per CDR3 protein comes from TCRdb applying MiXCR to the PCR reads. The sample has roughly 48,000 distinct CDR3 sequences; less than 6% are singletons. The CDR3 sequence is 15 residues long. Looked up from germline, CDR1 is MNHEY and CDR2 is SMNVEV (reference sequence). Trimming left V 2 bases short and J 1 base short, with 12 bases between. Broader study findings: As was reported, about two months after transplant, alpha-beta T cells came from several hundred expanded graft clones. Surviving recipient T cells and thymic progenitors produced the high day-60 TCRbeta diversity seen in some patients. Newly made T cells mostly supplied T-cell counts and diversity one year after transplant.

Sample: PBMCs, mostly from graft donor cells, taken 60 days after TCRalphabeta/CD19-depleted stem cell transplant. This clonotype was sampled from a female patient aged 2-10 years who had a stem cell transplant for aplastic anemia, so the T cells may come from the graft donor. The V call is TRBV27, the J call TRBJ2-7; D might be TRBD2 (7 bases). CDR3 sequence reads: CASSLEGGGSYEQYF. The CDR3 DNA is TGTGCCAGCAGTTTAGAAGGGGGAGGGTCCTACGAGCAGTACTTC.